Reported below is one T cell receptor (beta chain). These data belong to a study of shared clonotypes between healthy human individuals. In germline, CDR1 is SQVTM, CDR2 ANQGSEA. The CDR3 length is 14 residues. Trimming removed 6 bases at V and 0 bases at J, with 15 bases between. Profiled with immunoSEQ multiplex PCR; TCRdb holds only in-frame clones, not every one. This sample has more than 2 million clones; about 94% occur once, and the top ten carry roughly 0.13%. The receptor was isolated from a man between 18 and 35 years old in good health. The sequencing sample was made of naive CD4+ T cells sorted from blood. Subset specified: CD45RA+ positively selected. This chain uses TRBV29-1 with TRBJ2-7, with a possible D match to TRBD1 (6 bases). The CDR3 nucleotides read TGCAGCGTAAGAGAGGGGGTAGCCTCCTACGAGCAGTACTTC. Protein sequence: CSVREGVASYEQYF.